This T cell receptor beta chain was captured in a study of T cell responses to AZD1222 COVID-19 vaccine. General study points: Just a handful of AZD1222 recipients were seropositive at baseline. Clonal diversity was possibly underestimated, and white British individuals and females predominated among donors. Spike-specific TCR breadth and depth went up after people got two AZD1222 doses.

A remark on this clone: Its antigen is not identified.

Germline values: CDR1 MNHNS, CDR2 SASEGT. The CDR3 covers 14 residues. V lost 7 bases, J lost 4 bases, and 7 bases stayed unmatched. Doses given second, at about 4 or about 12 weeks, were pooled. Profiling relied on immunoSEQ multiplex PCR, and the TCRdb table lists in-frame clones only, not all of them. The sample records around 78,000 clones, about nine tenths being singletons. This sequence originates from an adult who received the AZD1222 COVID-19 vaccine. The sample here was peripheral blood, taken 28 days after the second AZD1222 dose. The rearrangement uses TRBV6-1 and TRBJ2-7, with 10 bases aligning to TRBD2. CDR3 sequence reads: CASKTSGDSYEQYF. The DNA for the CDR3 is TGTGCCAGCAAAACTAGCGGGGATTCGTACGAGCAGTACTTC.